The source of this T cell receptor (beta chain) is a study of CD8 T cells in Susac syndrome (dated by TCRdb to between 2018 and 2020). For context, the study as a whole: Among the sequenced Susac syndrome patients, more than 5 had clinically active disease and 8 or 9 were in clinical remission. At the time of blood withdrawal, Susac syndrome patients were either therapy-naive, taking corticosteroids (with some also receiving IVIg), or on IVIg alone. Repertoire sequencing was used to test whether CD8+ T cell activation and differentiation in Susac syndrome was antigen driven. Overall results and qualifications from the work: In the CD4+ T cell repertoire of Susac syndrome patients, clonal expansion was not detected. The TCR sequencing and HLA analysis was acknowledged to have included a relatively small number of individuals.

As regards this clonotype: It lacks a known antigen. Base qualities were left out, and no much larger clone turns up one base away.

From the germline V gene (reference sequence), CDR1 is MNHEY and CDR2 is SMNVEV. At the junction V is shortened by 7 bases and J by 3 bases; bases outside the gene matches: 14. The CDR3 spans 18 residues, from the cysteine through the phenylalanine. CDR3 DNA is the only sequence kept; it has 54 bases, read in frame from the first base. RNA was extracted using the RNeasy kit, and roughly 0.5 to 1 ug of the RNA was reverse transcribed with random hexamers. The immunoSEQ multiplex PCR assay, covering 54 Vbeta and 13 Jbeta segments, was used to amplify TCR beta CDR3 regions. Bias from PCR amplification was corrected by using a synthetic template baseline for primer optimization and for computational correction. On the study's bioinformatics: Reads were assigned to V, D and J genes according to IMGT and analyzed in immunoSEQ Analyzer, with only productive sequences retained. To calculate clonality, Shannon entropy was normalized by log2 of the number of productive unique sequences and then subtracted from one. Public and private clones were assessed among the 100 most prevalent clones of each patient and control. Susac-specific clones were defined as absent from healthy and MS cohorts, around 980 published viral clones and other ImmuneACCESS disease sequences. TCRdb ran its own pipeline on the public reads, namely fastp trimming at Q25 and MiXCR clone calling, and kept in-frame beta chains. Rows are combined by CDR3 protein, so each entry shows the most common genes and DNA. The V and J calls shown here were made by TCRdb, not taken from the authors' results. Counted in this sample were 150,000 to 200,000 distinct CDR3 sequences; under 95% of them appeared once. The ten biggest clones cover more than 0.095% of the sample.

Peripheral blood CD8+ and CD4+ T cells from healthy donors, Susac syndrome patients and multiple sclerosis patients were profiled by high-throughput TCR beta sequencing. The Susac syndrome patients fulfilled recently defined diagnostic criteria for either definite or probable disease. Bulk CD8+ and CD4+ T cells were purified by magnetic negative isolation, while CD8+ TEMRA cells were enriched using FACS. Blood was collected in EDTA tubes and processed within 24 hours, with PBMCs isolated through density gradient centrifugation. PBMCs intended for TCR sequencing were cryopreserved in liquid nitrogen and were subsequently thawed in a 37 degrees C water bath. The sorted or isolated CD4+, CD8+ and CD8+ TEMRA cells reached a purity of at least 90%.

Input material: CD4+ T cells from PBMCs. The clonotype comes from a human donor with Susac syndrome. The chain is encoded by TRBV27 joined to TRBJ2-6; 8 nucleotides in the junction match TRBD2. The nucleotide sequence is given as TGTGCCAGCACCTCCCGGGGGGGCGCTAAACATGGGGCCAACGTCCTGACTTTC. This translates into CASTSRGGAKHGANVLTF.